This passage covers 21 T cell receptor beta chains from one sample sequenced in a study of patients and donors after allogeneic stem cell transplantation. TCRdb fed the RT-PCR reads into MiXCR, producing one record per CDR3 protein. This table holds some 960,000 distinct CDR3 sequences, roughly 18% found once. Source material: blood, either unsorted or a sorted T cell fraction (not recorded which). These receptors were obtained from a human donor who was either an allogeneic HSCT recipient or a stem cell or donor lymphocyte infusion donor (not recorded which). It is not recorded whose cells these are; they may come from a transplant donor.

There are a few counts of this clonotype. This chain joins TRBV7-9 and TRBJ1-3; unclear D gene. The V end lost 3 bases, the J end lost 0 bases, and 6 bases lay between the germline ends. Germline values: CDR1 SEHNR, CDR2 FQNEAQ (reference sequence). The CDR3 contains 14 residues. This chain's CDR3 is CASSFVASGNTIYF. CDR3 coding DNA: TGTGCCAGCAGCTTCGTCGCCTCTGGAAACACCATATATTTT.

This clonotype was seen only a few times. This rearrangement joins TRBV10-3 to TRBJ2-1, with 10 bases that match TRBD2. CDR3 length: 17 amino acids. The J segment lost 0 bases and the V segment lost 3 bases, leaving 5 bases of the junction unmatched. CDR1 is ENHRY and CDR2 is SYGVKD in the germline V gene. Here the CDR3 reads CAISDRLAGASYNEQFF. In DNA form, the CDR3 reads TGTGCCATCAGTGATCGGCTAGCGGGGGCCTCCTACAATGAGCAGTTCTTC.

The rearrangement uses TRBV2 and TRBJ2-1; 7 bases fit TRBD2. This CDR3 comprises 14 residues. Trimming removed 9 bases from V and 8 bases from J; junction bases left unmatched: 13. Germline CDR1 SNHLY, CDR2 FYNNEI. DNA for the CDR3: TGTGCCAGATCCCGGGGGGTAGCCATGGATGAGCAGTTCTTC. It specifies CARSRGVAMDEQFF.

This clonotype was picked up a small number of times. The chain has TRBV27 and TRBJ2-1, with D unclear. The CDR3 has 16 residues. With 3 bases removed from V and 0 bases from J, the gap between germline ends came to 12 bases. The germline CDR1 and CDR2 sequences are MNHEY and SMNVEV (reference sequence). The CDR3 sequence is CASSFFGPNSYNEQFF. CDR3 DNA sequence: TGTGCCAGCAGTTTTTTCGGGCCGAACTCCTACAATGAGCAGTTCTTC.

The CDR3 DNA reads as TGCAGTGCCCTTCTATGGACGCCCATGAACACTGAAGCTTTCTTT. Protein sequence: CSALLWTPMNTEAFF. The chain employs TRBV20-1 and TRBJ1-1, with D unresolved. CDR3 length: 15 residues. Germline V lookup: CDR1 DFQATT, CDR2 SNEGSKA (reference sequence). V was clipped by 6 bases and J by 0 bases, with 17 bases between them.

This clonotype was seen a handful of times. This chain links TRBV20-1 with TRBJ2-1; 7 nucleotides agree with TRBD2. Germline CDR1 and CDR2: DFQATT and SNEGSKA (reference sequence). The V and J ends lost 6 bases and 0 bases, in that order; junction bases with no gene match: 5. The length of the CDR3 is 14 residues. Here the CDR3 DNA reads TGCAGTGCAGAGCGGGACCACTCCTACAATGAGCAGTTCTTC. This encodes CSAERDHSYNEQFF.

This clonotype was detected ten times or more. The chain is built from TRBV12-3 or TRBV12-4 and TRBJ2-6; no firm D call. V shed 4 bases and J shed 1 base, with 11 bases lying between them. The CDR3 spans 16 residues. CDR3 nucleotides: TGTGCCAGCAGTTCGGTAGGGCGATCTGGGGCCAACGTCCTGACTTTC. This translates into CASSSVGRSGANVLTF.

The chain is built from TRBV12-3 or TRBV12-4 and TRBJ1-6; TRBD1 aligns across 8 bases. This CDR3 has 15 residues. Losses at the gene ends were 5 bases for V and 7 bases for J; bases not matched to a gene: 7. This chain's CDR3 is CASSLRQGPNSPLHF. The CDR3 DNA reads TGTGCCAGCAGTCTAAGACAGGGGCCCAATTCACCCCTCCACTTT.

The gene calls are TRBV3-1 and TRBJ2-1, with 10 bases matching TRBD2. Per the germline V gene, CDR1 is LGHDT and CDR2 is YNNKEL (reference sequence). J was trimmed by 15 bases and V by 0 bases; bases with no gene match: 14. The CDR3 is 16 residues long. DNA for the CDR3: TGTGCCAGCAGCCAAGAATCAATTACTAGCGGGGTTCATCCGTTCTTC. It is translated as CASSQESITSGVHPFF.

This clonotype showed up just a few times. This chain connects TRBV7-2 to TRBJ2-1; D gene ambiguous. V shed 3 bases and J shed 5 bases, with 8 bases lying between them. Germline assignment: CDR1 SGHTA and CDR2 FQGNSA. The CDR3 extends over 13 amino acids. DNA for the CDR3: TGTGCCAGCAGCTTCCCAGGCCACAATGAGCAGTTCTTC. It codes for CASSFPGHNEQFF.

The V gene is TRBV29-1, the J gene TRBJ2-6; 8 bases are shared with TRBD1. The CDR3 contains 21 residues. The trim removed 5 bases at V and 0 bases at J, leaving 21 bases unmatched. Germline V gives CDR1 SQVTM, CDR2 ANQGSEA. CDR3 DNA: TGCAGCGTTAAACTACACTTGGCTCGGGGACAGGAAGACTCTGGGGCCAACGTCCTGACTTTC. This sequence encodes CSVKLHLARGQEDSGANVLTF.

This clonotype occurred a few times. The chain has TRBV7-8 and TRBJ1-6; 8 nucleotides agree with TRBD1. CDR1 and CDR2 from the germline V gene are SGHVS and FQNEAQ. V shed 5 bases, J shed 7 bases, and the junction held 13 bases outside the gene matches. The CDR3 extends over 17 amino acids. The CDR3 DNA sequence: TGTGCCAGCAGCGGACGCGGACAGGGCGATAGAAATTCACCCCTCCACTTT. Its protein is CASSGRGQGDRNSPLHF.

The rearrangement links TRBV20-1 to TRBJ2-7, with 10 bases aligning to TRBD1. V dropped 2 bases and J dropped 6; count of bases not matched to a gene: 10. This CDR3 is 15 amino acids long. Germline V gene lookup returns CDR1 DFQATT and CDR2 SNEGSKA (reference sequence). The CDR3 sequence: CSARSRDRGEGEQYF. The CDR3 DNA reads as TGCAGTGCTAGATCCCGGGACAGGGGAGAGGGCGAGCAGTACTTC.

The rearrangement links TRBV6-5 to TRBJ1-5; D is undetermined. The CDR3 loop spans 14 amino acids. The germline V gene has CDR1 MNHEY and CDR2 SVGAGI. V dropped 1 base and J dropped 5 bases, with 9 bases sitting between them. The DNA for the CDR3 is TGTGCCAGCAGTTACTTCCGGGAAGATCAGCCCCAGCATTTT. Protein: CASSYFREDQPQHF.

This clonotype has only a few counts. The chain uses TRBV11-2 and TRBJ1-4, with unresolved D. The ends were cut back, 1 base at V and 3 bases at J, with 12 bases in the middle. The germline V gene encodes CDR1 SGHAT and CDR2 FQNNGV. This CDR3 has 16 residues. The CDR3 DNA sequence: TGTGCCAGCAGCTTAGTTCCCCTCAGATCTAATGAAAAACTGTTTTTT. It yields the protein CASSLVPLRSNEKLFF.

V is TRBV20-1 and J is TRBJ1-4; no definite D call. The CDR3 runs 16 residues. Germline CDR1 reads DFQATT; CDR2 reads SNEGSKA (reference sequence). V lost 0 bases and J 7 bases, leaving 18 bases between the germline ends. DNA for the CDR3: TGCAGTGCTAGAGATGCAAAGGGCCAGGCAATTGAAAAACTGTTTTTT. This codes for CSARDAKGQAIEKLFF.

A few counts support this clonotype. This chain joins TRBV9 and TRBJ2-1, with D maybe TRBD2 (5 bases). Trimming stripped 0 bases from V and 7 bases from J, with 11 bases between. CDR1 is SGDLS, CDR2 YYNGEE, per germline. This CDR3 region has 14 residues. For the CDR3, the DNA is TGTGCCAGCAGCGTAGCGGGGTCCGTGAATGAGCAGTTCTTC. Protein sequence: CASSVAGSVNEQFF.

On this clonotype: One end of the junction is discordant with germline, which a read error may explain. The chain carries TRBV12-3 or TRBV12-4 and TRBJ2-7; 13 bases are shared with TRBD2. The CDR3 is 15 amino acids. The CDR3 spells CASSNGLAGVYGQYF. CDR3 nucleotides: TGTGCCAGCAGTAACGGACTAGCGGGAGTTTACGGGCAGTACTTC.

This clonotype occurred a few times. The chain uses TRBV4-2 and TRBJ1-1; D remains ambiguous. Germline values: CDR1 LGHNA, CDR2 YNFKEQ. V shed 0 bases and J shed 1 base, with 6 bases lying between them. The CDR3 covers 14 residues. CDR3 amino acids: CASSQELRNTEAFF. Written as DNA, the CDR3 is TGTGCCAGCAGCCAAGAATTACGGAACACTGAAGCTTTCTTT.

This clonotype has more than one count but fewer than ten. The J gene is TRBJ2-1, the V gene TRBV15; the D gene could be TRBD1 or TRBD2 (6 bases each). V was clipped by 4 bases and J by 3 bases, with 13 bases between them. This CDR3 has 15 amino acids. Germline CDR1 LNHNV, CDR2 YYDKDF (reference sequence). In nucleotides, the CDR3 is TGTGCCACCAGCACCGACGGGGGCAGCTACAATGAGCAGTTCTTC. Translated, it gives CATSTDGGSYNEQFF.

V gene TRBV4-1 combines with J gene TRBJ2-7; D perhaps matches TRBD2 (6 bases). The CDR3 consists of 13 residues. Per germline, CDR1 MGHRA and CDR2 YSYEKL. Between the trimmed V and J ends, which lost 8 bases and 2 bases, there was a span of 13 bases. CDR3 residues: CASSRDFTYEQYF. The CDR3 DNA reads as TGCGCCAGCTCTAGGGACTTCACCTACGAGCAGTACTTC.